This is a list of T cell receptor beta chains from one sample in a study of cytomegalovirus exposure and HLA in healthy donors. Libraries were prepared by immunoSEQ multiplex PCR; TCRdb keeps only in-frame clonotypes and omits some of them. This sample has under 130,000 clones; under 85% occur once, and the top ten carry approximately 4.3%. Sequenced: PBMCs. The receptors come from a man in his fifties or sixties in good health and CMV-seropositive. Each CDR3 is given without its conserved first and last residue. The D gene is left open where the match is weak. Part of the rows lack a size; the others show once, few, many or a class for expanded clones.

>TRBV27|TRBD2|TRBJ2-3|-
ASSDSASGGPTDTQY
>TRBV5-6|-|TRBJ2-6|-
ASSFPDSRSGGANVLT
>TRBV28|TRBD2|TRBJ2-1|-
ASSLFSSGGDNEQF
>TRBV28|TRBD2|TRBJ2-7|-
ASSLATAAGGEQY
>TRBV30|TRBD2|TRBJ2-1|-
AWSVRGLAGNNEQF
>TRBV10-3|TRBD2|TRBJ2-7|-
AISERLAGDEQY
>TRBV5-8|TRBD1|TRBJ1-2|-
ASRHPQGAGYGYT
>TRBV5-4|-|TRBJ1-4|-
ASSLQGGEKLF
>TRBV6-6|TRBD1|TRBJ2-2|-
ASSYGTGGTGELF
>TRBV28|-|TRBJ1-3|-
ASSLSRGNTIY
>TRBV4-1|TRBD2|TRBJ2-7|-
ASSQDRSGALYEQY
>TRBV19|TRBD1|-|-
ASRLGQGLYEQY
>TRBV5-8|TRBD2|TRBJ2-7|few
ASSFSGSGPNEQY
>TRBV14|TRBD1|TRBJ2-1|-
ASSRGPPTGAPSSYNEQF
>TRBV11-2|-|TRBJ2-5|-
ASSSGGGVRAETQY
>TRBV28|-|TRBJ2-1|-
ASWQGTYNEQF
>TRBV28|TRBD2|TRBJ2-3|-
ASSYRLAGADTQY
>TRBV20-1|-|TRBJ2-7|few
SARAEYEQY
>TRBV10-3|-|TRBJ2-7|-
AISGTEVKAYEQY
>TRBV5-1|TRBD2|TRBJ2-1|-
ASREGLNSYNEQF
>TRBV7-3|TRBD1|TRBJ2-2|once
ASSAQGVESGELF
>TRBV11-2|TRBD2|TRBJ2-1|-
ASSSILAGGYNEQF
>TRBV18|-|TRBJ2-1|-
ASSPDAGYVNEQF
>TRBV4-1|-|TRBJ1-5|-
ASSQEAGRNQPQH
>TRBV2|-|TRBJ1-5|-
ASRGRDILSNQPQH
>TRBV14|-|TRBJ2-1|-
ASSQVSSYNEQF
>TRBV27|TRBD2|TRBJ2-3|-
ASTPFPSGGGTDTQY
>TRBV4-2|-|TRBJ2-5|few
ASSQAGDTETQY
>TRBV4-1|-|TRBJ2-2|-
ASSPRGTGELF
>TRBV6-1|-|TRBJ2-2|once
ASSGDFEGELF
>TRBV10-3|TRBD1|TRBJ2-1|-
AIRGARTGGGEQF
>TRBV10-3|-|TRBJ2-3|-
AISARSPSDTQY
>TRBV29-1|-|TRBJ2-5|-
SVVESRETQY
>TRBV4-1|TRBD1|-|-
ASSHGAGTANSYEQY
>TRBV6-1|-|TRBJ1-2|-
ASSELGGYGYT
>TRBV27|TRBD1|TRBJ2-3|few
ASKGQRSTDTQY
>TRBV6-6|TRBD1|TRBJ1-2|-
ASSYSDRVNYGYT
>TRBV5-6|-|TRBJ2-5|-
ASSFAGMETQY
>TRBV7-3|-|TRBJ2-2|once
ASSLLPSTGELF
>TRBV6-1|-|TRBJ2-7|few
ASSRDTWANEQY
>TRBV7-2|-|TRBJ2-1|-
ASSWASDFLEQF
>TRBV11-2|TRBD2|TRBJ2-1|few
ASSLAGTSNEQF
>TRBV7-9|-|TRBJ2-7|-
SSSLEGYEQY
>TRBV9|TRBD1|TRBJ2-6|-
ASSSWQGAAGANVLT
>TRBV7-9|TRBD1|TRBJ1-5|-
ASSLALQQGNNQPQH
>TRBV18|-|TRBJ2-6|-
ASSPGITGANVLT
>TRBV30|-|TRBJ2-1|-
ALVLGERAEQF
>TRBV19|TRBD2|TRBJ2-4|once
ASSMGRANIQY
>TRBV6-4|TRBD2|TRBJ2-3|hyperexpanded
ASSDSASGGPTDTQY
>TRBV6-4|TRBD2|TRBJ2-1|few
ASSVLAASYNEQF
>TRBV7-9|-|TRBJ2-5|-
ASTNLETQY
>TRBV7-9|-|TRBJ2-1|-
ASSSGPRDEQF
>TRBV7-8|TRBD1|TRBJ2-7|-
ASSLTWTGTDYEQY
>TRBV18|TRBD1|TRBJ2-1|-
ASSPGTGRNEQF
>TRBV27|TRBD2|TRBJ2-1|-
ASAPTSGRAFQF
>TRBV19|-|TRBJ1-3|-
ASNSQASGNTIY
>TRBV28|-|TRBJ1-2|-
ASLPDSRNYGYT
>TRBV28|-|TRBJ2-7|-
ASRPKLRVIEQY